The 21 T cell receptor beta chains below come from one sample, sequenced in a study of Ad26.COV2.S vaccination and SARS-CoV-2 variants. Generated by immunoSEQ multiplex PCR, the TCRdb table keeps only in-frame clones and is missing some. The sample holds hundreds of thousands of clones, about 91% seen once. Material: peripheral blood, obtained after recovery from COVID-19. Every receptor here comes from a human donor who had recovered from COVID-19.

The chain combines TRBV6-5 with TRBJ2-5, with TRBD2 as a possible D gene (6 bases). The germline V gene encodes CDR1 MNHEY and CDR2 SVGAGI. Trimming stripped 8 bases from V and 1 base from J, with 17 bases between. The CDR3 has 15 amino acids. DNA for the CDR3: TGTGCCAGCTGTCCCCCGGGGGAGCCCCAAGAGACCCAGTACTTC. This sequence encodes CASCPPGEPQETQYF.

The rearrangement joins TRBV5-4 to TRBJ2-3; no clear D. This CDR3 contains 13 residues. V was shortened by 4 bases and J by 0 bases, with 6 bases between the two germline ends. Germline CDR1 SGHNT, CDR2 YYREEE (reference sequence). CDR3 coding DNA: TGTGCCAGCAGCCACCCTAGCACAGATACGCAGTATTTT. Residues: CASSHPSTDTQYF.

This chain connects TRBV12-3 or TRBV12-4 to TRBJ1-1; tentatively, D is TRBD1 (6 bases). This CDR3 region has 13 residues. Trimming cost V 5 bases and J 5 bases, with 12 bases left between them. CDR3 nucleotides: TGTGCCAGCAGTCTAATACAGGGAACTGAAGCTTTCTTT. Protein product: CASSLIQGTEAFF.

V gene TRBV9 combines with J gene TRBJ2-1; 10 bases fit TRBD2. V gave up 3 bases and J gave up 10 bases; unmatched junction bases: 10. The CDR3 has 15 residues. Per the germline V gene, CDR1 is SGDLS and CDR2 is YYNGEE. CDR3 sequence (DNA): TGTGCCAGCAGCGACTCTAGCGGGAGAAGTCGAGAGCAGTTCTTC. Its protein is CASSDSSGRSREQFF. The full variable domain, rest sourced from reference TRBV9 and TRBJ2-1, is DSGVTQTPKHLITATGQRVTLRCSPRSGDLSVYWYQQSLDQGLQFLIQYYNGEERAKGNILERFSAQQFPDLHSELNLSSLELGDSALYFCASSDSSGRSREQFFGPGTRLTVL.

This clone was picked up a small number of times. CDR3 loop: CASSYRAIATEAFF. The CDR3 coding sequence is TGTGCCAGCAGTTATCGAGCGATAGCGACTGAAGCTTTCTTT. The V and J genes are TRBV6-2 or TRBV6-3 and TRBJ1-1; D remains unclear. Trimming removed 3 bases from V and 5 bases from J, with 13 bases in between. CDR3 length: 14 residues. CDR1 MNHEY and CDR2 SVGEGT come from the germline V gene.

This clone has a single count. The CDR3 sequence: CASSPIAAAYEQYF. CDR3 DNA sequence: TGTGCCAGCAGCCCCATAGCGGCTGCCTACGAGCAGTACTTC. V is TRBV6-6 and J is TRBJ2-7; maybe TRBD2 (6 bases). This CDR3 region has 14 residues. Trimming pared 6 bases from V and 2 bases from J, leaving 14 bases between. CDR1 is MNHNY, CDR2 SVGAGI, per germline (reference sequence).

The rearrangement joins TRBV12-3 or TRBV12-4 to TRBJ1-1; D unresolved. V lost 6 bases and J lost 1, with 9 bases in between. The CDR3 length is 13 residues. The CDR3 sequence is CASSSTENTEAFF. Here the CDR3 DNA reads TGTGCCAGCAGCTCGACGGAGAACACTGAAGCTTTCTTT.

This rearrangement joins TRBV6-5 to TRBJ2-5; the match to TRBD2 covers 8 bases. The CDR3 is 16 amino acids. V shed 6 bases, J shed 9 bases, and the junction held 18 bases outside the gene matches. The germline gives CDR1 MNHEY, CDR2 SVGAGI. The CDR3 nucleotides are TGTGCCAGCAGCTACAAACCGGGACTAGGACTTGGGGCCCAGTACTTC. It is translated as CASSYKPGLGLGAQYF.

The chain is built from TRBV2 and TRBJ2-2, with TRBD1 matching over 7 bases. CDR1 is SNHLY and CDR2 is FYNNEI in the germline V gene. The CDR3 runs to 14 residues. Germline trimming cut 3 bases from V and 9 bases from J; bases unmatched to any gene: 7. CDR3 loop: CASSDKDRVWELFF. The CDR3 coding sequence is TGTGCCAGCAGTGATAAAGACAGGGTCTGGGAGCTGTTTTTT.

This clone appeared a single time. The V call is TRBV5-4, the J call TRBJ2-7; 7 bases are shared with TRBD1. This CDR3 has 14 amino acids. The germline gives CDR1 SGHNT, CDR2 YYREEE (reference sequence). V trimming: 4 bases; J trimming: 6 bases; junction bases outside the gene matches: 10. CDR3 amino acids: CASSPRQGIVEQYF. The CDR3 nucleotides are TGTGCCAGCAGCCCGAGACAGGGTATTGTCGAGCAGTACTTC. Variable domain in full (rest from reference TRBV5-4 and TRBJ2-7): ETGVTQSPTHLIKTRGQQVTLRCSSQSGHNTVSWYQQALGQGPQFIFQYYREEENGRGNFPPRFSGLQFPNYSSELNVNALELDDSALYLCASSPRQGIVEQYFGPGTRLTVT.

The V call is TRBV4-1, the J call TRBJ1-5; D remains unclear. This CDR3 region has 16 residues. Trimming left V 0 bases short and J 4 bases short, with 13 bases between. Germline V gene sequence: CDR1 MGHRA, CDR2 YSYEKL. The CDR3 sequence is CASSQDCQRLNQPQHF. CDR3 bases: TGCGCCAGCAGCCAAGATTGTCAGCGGTTAAATCAGCCCCAGCATTTT.

The J gene is TRBJ2-7, the V gene TRBV18; D is unresolved. The CDR3 spans 11 residues. In germline, CDR1 is KGHSH, CDR2 LQKENI. Trimming stripped 5 bases from V and 0 bases from J, with 2 bases between. DNA for the CDR3: TGTGCCAGCTCAGACTCCTACGAGCAGTACTTC. As protein: CASSDSYEQYF.

The table lists this clone with a count of one. CDR3 in amino acids: CASSQAIGNTIYF. CDR3 bases: TGTGCCAGCAGCCAAGCCATCGGGAACACCATATATTTT. The chain joins TRBV14 to TRBJ1-3; D is uncertain. CDR1 is SGHDN and CDR2 is FVKESK in the germline V gene. This CDR3 is built from 13 residues. The V and J ends lost 1 base and 7 bases respectively, with 8 bases between them.

The chain combines TRBV4-1 with TRBJ2-7; 10 bases agree with TRBD2. This CDR3 has 14 amino acids. Per germline, CDR1 MGHRA and CDR2 YSYEKL. Trimming removed 5 bases from V and 4 bases from J; junction bases left unmatched: 5. The CDR3 nucleotides read TGCGCCAGCAGCGAAACTAGCGGGGCGTACGAGCAGTACTTC. It is translated as CASSETSGAYEQYF.

V and J are TRBV19 and TRBJ1-2; D gene unclear. With 3 bases removed from V and 5 bases from J, the gap between germline ends came to 16 bases. Germline CDR1 reads LNHDA; CDR2 reads SQIVND (reference sequence). This CDR3 is 15 amino acids long. The CDR3 is CASSMVERPGYGYTF. As DNA, the CDR3 is TGTGCCAGTAGTATGGTGGAAAGACCAGGTTATGGCTACACCTTC.

As regards this clone: Other DNA variants within this sample encode the same CDR3. The V call is TRBV7-2, the J call TRBJ2-3; D gene ambiguous. The CDR3 covers 13 residues. The germline CDR1 and CDR2 sequences are SGHTA and FQGNSA. V was shortened by 1 base and J by 3 bases, with 5 bases between the two germline ends. CDR3 sequence (DNA): TGTGCCAGCAGCTTAGTGGGGACAGATACGCAGTATTTT. It specifies CASSLVGTDTQYF.

The chain recombines TRBV9 with TRBJ2-2, with D tentatively TRBD2 (5 bases). The CDR3 runs 12 residues. Germline values: CDR1 SGDLS, CDR2 YYNGEE. The V and J ends lost 4 bases and 7 bases respectively, with 8 bases between them. This chain's CDR3 is CASSPRDGELFF. The CDR3 region has the DNA TGTGCCAGCAGCCCCCGGGACGGGGAGCTGTTTTTT.

The chain has TRBV5-1 and TRBJ2-3; 9 positions agree with TRBD2. The CDR3 runs to 16 residues. CDR1 is SGHRS and CDR2 is YFSETQ in the germline V gene. V lost 6 bases, J lost 0 bases, and 8 bases stayed unmatched. The CDR3 is CASNSGGQSSTDTQYF. The CDR3 nucleotides read TGCGCCAGCAACAGCGGGGGGCAGTCTAGCACAGATACGCAGTATTTT. Complete variable domain (other parts from reference TRBV5-1 and TRBJ2-3): KAGVTQTPRYLIKTRGQQVTLSCSPISGHRSVSWYQQTPGQGLQFLFEYFSETQRNKGNFPGRFSGRQFSNSRSEMNVSTLELGDSALYLCASNSGGQSSTDTQYFGPGTRLTVL.

V is TRBV7-2 and J is TRBJ2-3; D is undetermined. V lost 0 bases and J 5 bases, leaving 6 bases between the germline ends. The length of the CDR3 is 13 residues. Per the germline V gene, CDR1 is SGHTA and CDR2 is FQGNSA. The CDR3 nucleotides are TGTGCCAGCAGCTTAGCGAGGAGAGATACGCAGTATTTT. Translation gives CASSLARRDTQYF.

This clone was recorded once. This chain joins TRBV6-6 and TRBJ1-1, with D unresolved. This CDR3 is built from 12 residues. V was trimmed by 5 bases and J by 8 bases, leaving 12 bases between them. Germline CDR1 is MNHNY and CDR2 is SVGAGI (reference sequence). The CDR3 region has the DNA TGTGCCAGCAGTCAGTCGACTAAAGAAGCTTTCTTT. It codes for CASSQSTKEAFF.

The chain carries TRBV7-9 and TRBJ2-3; 13 bases match TRBD2. V dropped 2 bases and J dropped 6; count of bases not matched to a gene: 11. Per germline, CDR1 SEHNR and CDR2 FQNEAQ (reference sequence). This CDR3 has 18 amino acids. CDR3 residues: CASSLSGQTSGGPDTQYF. CDR3 coding DNA: TGTGCCAGCAGCTTAAGCGGGCAGACTAGCGGGGGGCCGGATACGCAGTATTTT. The full variable domain, its missing parts supplied by reference TRBV7-9 and TRBJ2-3, is DTGVSQNPRHKITKRGQNVTFRCDPISEHNRLYWYRQTLGQGPEFLTYFQNEAQLEKSRLLSDRFSAERPKGSFSTLEIQRTEQGDSAMYLCASSLSGQTSGGPDTQYFGPGTRLTVL.